These 23 T cell receptor beta chains originate from one sample sequenced in a study of OX40 agonist ivuxolimab in advanced cancers. Libraries were prepared through the immunoSEQ multiplex PCR assay. TCRdb's version of the immuneACCESS table is confined to in-frame rearrangements and falls short of the full clone set. An unresolved V gene accounts for under half of the shortfall where checked; the remainder is of unknown origin. The sample table shows tens of thousands of clones, and approximately 90% are seen once. In total, the top ten clones hold roughly 0.44% of the sample. The sample was CD4+ or CD8+ T cells sorted from blood, taken in a trial of the OX40 agonist ivuxolimab. The receptor set was obtained from an adult with an advanced solid tumor such as melanoma, head and neck, liver or kidney cancer.

The CDR3 DNA sequence: TGTGCCAGCAGCAAAGGGACTAGCGGGGCCGGCGGGTTCTTCTTC. This encodes CASSKGTSGAGGFFF. V is TRBV4-2 and J is TRBJ2-1; 13 bases align to TRBD2. Per the germline V gene, CDR1 is LGHNA and CDR2 is YNFKEQ. J lost 16 bases, V lost 5 bases, and 14 bases had no gene match. This CDR3 region has 15 residues.

In its sample, this clone was seen once. The rearrangement uses TRBV2 and TRBJ1-6; tentative D call: TRBD1 (5 bases). This CDR3 region has 15 residues. Per germline, CDR1 SNHLY and CDR2 FYNNEI. Deletions cut 2 bases from V and 7 bases from J, with 12 bases between. CDR3 loop: CASSELTVGNSPLHF. The DNA for the CDR3 is TGTGCCAGCAGTGAATTGACAGTAGGGAATTCACCCCTCCACTTT.

In nucleotides, the CDR3 is TGCGCCAGCAGTCGATCCACAGGGGTGGGCGGCTACACCTTC. It is translated as CASSRSTGVGGYTF. This chain joins TRBV10-1 and TRBJ1-2, with 7 bases matching TRBD1. The germline V gene encodes CDR1 WNHNN and CDR2 SYGVQD (reference sequence). The CDR3 length is 14 residues. V trimming: 5 bases; J trimming: 8 bases; junction bases outside the gene matches: 11.

The chain recombines TRBV18 with TRBJ1-3; 10 nucleotides match TRBD1. V dropped 5 bases and J dropped 3; count of bases not matched to a gene: 4. Germline V CDR1 and CDR2: KGHSH, LQKENI. The CDR3 length is 15 residues. CDR3 sequence: CASSTGQGYGNTIYF. CDR3 in DNA: TGTGCCAGCTCAACGGGACAGGGGTATGGAAACACCATATATTTT.

The V gene is TRBV19, the J gene TRBJ2-1; D is uncertain. This CDR3 comprises 16 residues. V lost 9 bases and J lost 0, with 18 bases in between. Germline V gene data show CDR1 as LNHDA and CDR2 as SQIVND (reference sequence). This chain's CDR3 is CARPMDGRLSYNEQFF. DNA for the CDR3: TGTGCCAGACCTATGGATGGGCGGCTCTCCTACAATGAGCAGTTCTTC.

J is TRBJ2-1 and V is TRBV6-5, with 10 bases fitting TRBD2. Looked up from germline, CDR1 is MNHEY and CDR2 is SVGAGI. J gave up 9 bases and V 5 bases, and 10 bases lay outside the gene matches. The CDR3 runs 15 residues. The CDR3 DNA reads as TGTGCCAGCAGTCGCGGGCTAGCGGGAGTGTCTGAGCAGTTCTTC. This sequence encodes CASSRGLAGVSEQFF.

The V and J genes are TRBV19 and TRBJ1-5; no reliable D call. This CDR3 is built from 14 residues. Trimming cost V 3 bases and J 0 bases, with 6 bases left between them. From germline, CDR1 is LNHDA and CDR2 SQIVND (reference sequence). CDR3 in amino acids: CASSMVGSNQPQHF. Here the CDR3 DNA reads TGTGCCAGTAGTATGGTAGGTAGCAATCAGCCCCAGCATTTT.

The chain recombines TRBV18 with TRBJ2-2; 11 bases are shared with TRBD2. The CDR3 is made up of 18 amino acids. Trimming cost V 3 bases and J 0 bases; bases outside gene matches: 6. Germline V lookup: CDR1 KGHSH, CDR2 LQKENI. The DNA for the CDR3 is TGTGCCAGCTCACCTAATCCTAGCGGGAGGACGAACACCGGGGAGCTGTTTTTT. Translated: CASSPNPSGRTNTGELFF.

The rearrangement links TRBV5-4 to TRBJ2-5, with D perhaps matching TRBD1 (6 bases). Germline V gene sequence: CDR1 SGHNT, CDR2 YYREEE (reference sequence). This CDR3 contains 14 residues. V shed 0 bases and J shed 5 bases, with 11 bases lying between them. Here the CDR3 reads CASSLVGQGETQYF. The CDR3 DNA is TGTGCCAGCAGCTTGGTGGGGCAGGGGGAGACCCAGTACTTC.

The chain uses TRBV25-1 and TRBJ1-5; D unclear. V lost 6 bases and J lost 4, with 7 bases in between. The CDR3 has 12 residues. The germline gives CDR1 MGHDK, CDR2 SYGVNS. CDR3 coding DNA: TGTGCCAGCAGCCAGAAGAATCAGCCCCAGCATTTT. This codes for CASSQKNQPQHF.

The gene calls are TRBV6-1 and TRBJ2-5; the D is unclear. Germline CDR1 MNHNS, CDR2 SASEGT. Deletions cut 1 base from V and 5 bases from J, with 14 bases between. This CDR3 contains 15 residues. For the CDR3, the DNA is TGTGCCAGCAGTGAAGTTCTAGGAGTGGGGGAGACCCAGTACTTC. It encodes CASSEVLGVGETQYF.

The chain recombines TRBV7-2 with TRBJ1-1, with D uncertain. The V gene's germline CDR1 is SGHTA and CDR2 FQGNSA. The CDR3 spans 14 residues. V lost 5 bases to trimming and J lost 2 bases, with 12 bases between them. CDR3 protein: CASSAWTANTEAFF. The CDR3 coding sequence is TGTGCCAGCAGCGCCTGGACGGCCAACACTGAAGCTTTCTTT.

The gene calls are TRBV29-1 and TRBJ1-4; 9 bases line up with TRBD1. V lost 3 bases to trimming and J lost 7 bases; unmatched junction nucleotides: 6. CDR3 length: 14 residues. Per germline, CDR1 SQVTM and CDR2 ANQGSEA. For the CDR3, the DNA is TGCAGCGTTGAGACCGGGACAGGGCTTGAAAAACTGTTTTTT. This translates into CSVETGTGLEKLFF. The full variable domain, completed using reference TRBV29-1 and TRBJ1-4, is SAVISQKPSRDICQRGTSLTIQCQVDSQVTMMFWYRQQPGQSLTLIATANQGSEATYESGFVIDKFPISRPNLTFSTLTVSNMSPEDSSIYLCSVETGTGLEKLFFGSGTQLSVL.

CDR3 DNA: TGTGCCAGCAGTTACTCGACCGGGGTCGACTATGGCTACACCTTC. Translated: CASSYSTGVDYGYTF. The V call is TRBV6-5, the J call TRBJ1-2; no definite D call. The V gene lost 0 bases and the J gene lost 3 bases, with 11 bases spanning the gap. CDR1 MNHEY and CDR2 SVGAGI come from the germline V gene. This CDR3 comprises 15 residues.

V usage is TRBV27 and J usage is TRBJ2-1; 11 nucleotides align to TRBD1. Trimming at V came to 3 bases and at J to 5 bases, leaving 12 bases not matched to a gene. The CDR3 runs to 18 residues. CDR1 and CDR2 from the germline V gene are MNHEY and SMNVEV (reference sequence). The chain's CDR3 is CASSLGTGGASGNNEQFF. The DNA for the CDR3 is TGTGCCAGCAGTTTGGGGACAGGGGGGGCTAGCGGGAACAATGAGCAGTTCTTC.

This rearrangement joins TRBV10-2 to TRBJ2-3, with 8 bases matching TRBD1. Looked up from germline, CDR1 is WSHSY and CDR2 is SAAADI. The V and J ends lost 4 bases and 4 bases, in that order; junction bases with no gene match: 4. There are 14 residues in the CDR3. CDR3 sequence (DNA): TGCGCCAGCAGTGTGCCGACAGGGGCAGATACGCAGTATTTT. Its translation: CASSVPTGADTQYF.

The rearrangement uses TRBV5-5 and TRBJ2-2; 10 bases are shared with TRBD1. V trimming: 6 bases; J trimming: 8 bases; junction bases outside the gene matches: 19. The length of the CDR3 is 18 residues. The germline CDR1 and CDR2 sequences are SGHKS and YYEKEE (reference sequence). CDR3 nucleotides: TGTGCCAGCACCTCATACCCCAAGGCGGACAGGGGGAAAGGGGAGCTGTTTTTT. It specifies CASTSYPKADRGKGELFF.

The rearrangement uses TRBV5-4 and TRBJ2-4, with no clear D. Looked up from germline, CDR1 is SGHNT and CDR2 is YYREEE (reference sequence). The CDR3 sequence is 15 residues long. V dropped 0 bases and J dropped 6 bases, with 13 bases sitting between them. CDR3 DNA: TGTGCCAGCAGCTTGGAGTCGGTCTATCCAAACATTCAGTACTTC. Amino acids: CASSLESVYPNIQYF.

The chain recombines TRBV5-5 with TRBJ1-5; 9 nucleotides agree with TRBD1. This CDR3 has 16 residues. Per germline, CDR1 SGHKS and CDR2 YYEKEE (reference sequence). V lost 4 bases to trimming and J lost 1 base; unmatched junction nucleotides: 6. For the CDR3, the DNA is TGTGCCAGCAGCATGGGACAGGGATGGAGCAATCAGCCCCAGCATTTT. Translated: CASSMGQGWSNQPQHF.

The chain uses TRBV13 and TRBJ2-1; 15 bases agree with TRBD2. Trimming removed 4 bases from V and 14 bases from J; junction bases left unmatched: 12. CDR3 length: 16 amino acids. Germline CDR1 reads PRHDT; CDR2 reads FYEKMQ (reference sequence). CDR3 DNA sequence: TGTGCCAGCAGCTACTGGGGACTAGCGGGAGGAAACGTTGAGTTCTTC. Translating gives CASSYWGLAGGNVEFF. The variable domain in full, with the rest retrieved from reference TRBV13 and TRBJ2-1, is AAGVIQSPRHLIKEKRETATLKCYPIPRHDTVYWYQQGPGQDPQFLISFYEKMQSDKGSIPDRFSAQQFSDYHSELNMSSLELGDSALYFCASSYWGLAGGNVEFFGPGTRLTVL.

The rearrangement joins TRBV5-1 to TRBJ2-5; D gene uncertain. The CDR3 runs 14 residues. V shed 6 bases and J shed 2 bases, with 14 bases lying between them. Germline V gene data show CDR1 as SGHRS and CDR2 as YFSETQ. The CDR3 sequence is CASTPQAPQETQYF. The CDR3 bases are TGCGCCAGCACCCCGCAGGCTCCACAAGAGACCCAGTACTTC.

The rearrangement links TRBV7-2 to TRBJ2-3, with 13 bases matching TRBD2. The J segment lost 1 base and the V segment lost 3 bases, leaving 7 bases of the junction unmatched. Germline V gives CDR1 SGHTA, CDR2 FQGNSA. The CDR3 length is 18 residues. The CDR3: CASSFPGTSGDRTDTQYF. The DNA of the CDR3 is TGTGCCAGCAGCTTCCCCGGGACTAGCGGGGACCGCACAGATACGCAGTATTTT. The full variable domain, with the rest looked up from reference TRBV7-2 and TRBJ2-3, is GAGVSQSPSNKVTEKGKDVELRCDPISGHTALYWYRQSLGQGLEFLIYFQGNSAPDKSGLPSDRFSAERTGGSVSTLTIQRTQQEDSAVYLCASSFPGTSGDRTDTQYFGPGTRLTVL.

This clone was seen only a few times. The genes are TRBV6-5 and TRBJ1-2; 10 bases fit TRBD1. Germline trimming cut 2 bases from V and 10 bases from J; bases unmatched to any gene: 7. Germline V gene lookup returns CDR1 MNHEY and CDR2 SVGAGI. The CDR3 extends over 14 amino acids. CDR3 coding DNA: TGTGCCAGCAGTTACGGCGGGACAGGGGTCTCCTACACCTTC. This translates into CASSYGGTGVSYTF.